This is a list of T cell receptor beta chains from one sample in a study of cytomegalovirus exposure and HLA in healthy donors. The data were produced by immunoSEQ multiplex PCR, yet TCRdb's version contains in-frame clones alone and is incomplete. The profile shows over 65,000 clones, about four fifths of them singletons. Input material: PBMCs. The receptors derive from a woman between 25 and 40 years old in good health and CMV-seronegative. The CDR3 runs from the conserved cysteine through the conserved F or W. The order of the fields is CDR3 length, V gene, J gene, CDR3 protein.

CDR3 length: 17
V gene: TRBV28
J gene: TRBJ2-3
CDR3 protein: CASSFPSGGAGLDTQYF

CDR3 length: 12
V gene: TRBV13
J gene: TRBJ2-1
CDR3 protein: CASSPRQAKQFF

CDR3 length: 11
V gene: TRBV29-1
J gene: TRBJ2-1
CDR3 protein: CSVRFAGRQFF

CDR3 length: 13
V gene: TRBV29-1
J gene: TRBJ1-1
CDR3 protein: CSVETGGASEAFF

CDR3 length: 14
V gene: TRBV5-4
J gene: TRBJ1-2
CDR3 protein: CASSLGGTNYGYTF

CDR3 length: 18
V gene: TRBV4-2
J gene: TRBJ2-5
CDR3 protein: CASSQVYVRGGLAETQYF

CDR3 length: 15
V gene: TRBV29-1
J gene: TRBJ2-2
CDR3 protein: CSVDIQGMNTGELFF

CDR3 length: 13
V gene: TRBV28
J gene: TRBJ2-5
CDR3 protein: CASQTPGMETQYF

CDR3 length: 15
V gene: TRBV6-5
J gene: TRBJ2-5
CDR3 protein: CASRAGLAGTETQYF

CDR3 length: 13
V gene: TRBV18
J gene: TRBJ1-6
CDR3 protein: CASSPGADSPLHF

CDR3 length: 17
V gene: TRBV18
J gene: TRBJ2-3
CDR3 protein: CASSGLAGGQSTDTQYF

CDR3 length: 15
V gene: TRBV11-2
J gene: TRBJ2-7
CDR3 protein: CASSQLAGGLNEQYF

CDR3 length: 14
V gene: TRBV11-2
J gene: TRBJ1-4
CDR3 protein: CASSLQGFNEKLFF

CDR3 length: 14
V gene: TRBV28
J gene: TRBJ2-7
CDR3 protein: CASSLSTEPYEQYF

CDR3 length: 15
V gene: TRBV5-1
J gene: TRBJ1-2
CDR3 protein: CASSLLGTGGDGYTF

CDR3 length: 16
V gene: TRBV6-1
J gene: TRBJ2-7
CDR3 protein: CASSAPNVVGVYEQYF

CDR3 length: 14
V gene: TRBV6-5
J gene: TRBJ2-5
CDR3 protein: CASSKRQGWETQYF

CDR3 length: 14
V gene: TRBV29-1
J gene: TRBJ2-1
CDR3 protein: CSVRGQGTYNEQFF